These T cell receptor beta chains were read from a single sample in a study of CD8+ T cells in alopecia areata. Method: immunoSEQ multiplex PCR; TCRdb's copy keeps in-frame clones and lacks some. The table records fewer than 200,000 clones, about 70% of them present only once. This specimen was CD8+ T cells sorted from blood, taken at week 0. The receptors stem from a human donor with alopecia areata. The CDR3 runs from the conserved cysteine through the conserved F or W. The D gene is left open where the match is weak. The size field is filled for only some rows; it gives once, few, many or a size class.

DNA	CDR3	V	size	D	J
TGTGCCAGCAGCGGTGGGGGGTTTGAGACCCAGTACTTC	CASSGGGFETQYF	TRBV6-5	few	-	TRBJ2-5
TGCGCCAGCAGCCAAGGGTTACGAAATGAGCAGTTCTTC	CASSQGLRNEQFF	TRBV4-1	-	-	TRBJ2-1
TGTGCCAGCGCCCTTACTGGGGGGGCTGATGAGACCCAGTACTTC	CASALTGGADETQYF	TRBV6-5	-	-	TRBJ2-5
TGTGCCAGCAGCTCAATAGGCAGGGGATCCTACGAGCAGTACTTC	CASSSIGRGSYEQYF	TRBV7-2	-	-	TRBJ2-7
TGTGCCAGCAGTTTTGGGGGTCAGCCCCAGCATTTT	CASSFGGQPQHF	TRBV27	-	-	TRBJ1-5
TGTGCCACCAGGCAGGACTCCTACAATGAGCAGTTCTTC	CATRQDSYNEQFF	TRBV15	-	-	TRBJ2-1
TGTGCCAGCATCAACAGCAACTATGGCTACACCTTC	CASINSNYGYTF	TRBV6-5	-	-	TRBJ1-2
TGTGCCAGCATGGGGGGGACCTACAATGAGCAGTTCTTC	CASMGGTYNEQFF	TRBV5-6	-	TRBD2	TRBJ2-1
TGTGCCAGCCGCACGGGGGGGGCGCGTTCCCTCCACTTT	CASRTGGARSLHF	TRBV2	few	-	TRBJ1-6
TGCAGCGTTGATGCCGTGTCTGAGCAGTTCTTC	CSVDAVSEQFF	TRBV29-1	-	-	TRBJ2-1
TGTGCCAGCAGCCAAGGAATAAGCGCTGAAGCTTTCTTT	CASSQGISAEAFF	TRBV5-6	-	-	TRBJ1-1
TGCGCCAGCAGCCAAGGCTTTCCGGGTCAGCCCCAGCATTTT	CASSQGFPGQPQHF	TRBV4-1	-	-	TRBJ1-5
TGCGCCAGCCACAACTGGGACACTGAAGCTTTCTTT	CASHNWDTEAFF	TRBV5-1	-	-	TRBJ1-1
TGTGCCAGCAGTTACTCGAGGACTAGCGGATTAGGGTACTTC	CASSYSRTSGLGYF	TRBV6-5	-	TRBD2	TRBJ2-5
TGTGCCATCAGTGAGGGACAGGGGCGAATTGAAGCTTTCTTT	CAISEGQGRIEAFF	TRBV10-3	few	TRBD1	TRBJ1-1
TGTGCCAGCAGTGATTCCCGGGAGGCGCAGTATTTT	CASSDSREAQYF	TRBV25-1	-	TRBD2	TRBJ2-3
TGCGCCAGCAGCCAAGTCGGGATAGGGTACGAGCAGTACTTC	CASSQVGIGYEQYF	TRBV4-1	-	-	TRBJ2-7
TGTGCCAGTAGCAGAGGGGGGAGCTCCTACAATGAGCAGTTCTTC	CASSRGGSSYNEQFF	TRBV19	-	-	TRBJ2-1
TGTGCCAGCACGAACAGGGAAAGGGGCAATGAGCAGTTCTTC	CASTNRERGNEQFF	TRBV11-2	-	-	TRBJ2-1
TGTGCCTGGATTGGGCAGGGCGGTGAGCAGTTCTTC	CAWIGQGGEQFF	TRBV30	few	-	TRBJ2-1
TGTGCCAGCAGCGGCGGACAGACACCCTACGAGCAGTACTTC	CASSGGQTPYEQYF	TRBV9	-	-	TRBJ2-7
TGCGCCAGCAGCCTCACAGATACGCAGTATTTT	CASSLTDTQYF	TRBV5-1	-	-	TRBJ2-3
TGCGCCAGCAGCAACAGAGACTACTACAATGAGCAGTTCTTC	CASSNRDYYNEQFF	TRBV5-1	few	-	TRBJ2-1
TGTGCCAGCAGTTACTCGGGTGAGACCCAGTACTTC	CASSYSGETQYF	TRBV6-5	-	-	TRBJ2-5
TGTGCTAGTGGACAGGGAAATCAGCCCCAGCATTTT	CASGQGNQPQHF	TRBV12-5	few	-	TRBJ1-5
TGCAGTGCCAAACTAGCGGGGGGCCCGTATTTT	CSAKLAGGPYF	TRBV20-1	-	TRBD2	TRBJ2-3
TGCAGCGTTGACTTTATGGCGGAAGCTTTCTTT	CSVDFMAEAFF	TRBV29-1	-	-	TRBJ1-1